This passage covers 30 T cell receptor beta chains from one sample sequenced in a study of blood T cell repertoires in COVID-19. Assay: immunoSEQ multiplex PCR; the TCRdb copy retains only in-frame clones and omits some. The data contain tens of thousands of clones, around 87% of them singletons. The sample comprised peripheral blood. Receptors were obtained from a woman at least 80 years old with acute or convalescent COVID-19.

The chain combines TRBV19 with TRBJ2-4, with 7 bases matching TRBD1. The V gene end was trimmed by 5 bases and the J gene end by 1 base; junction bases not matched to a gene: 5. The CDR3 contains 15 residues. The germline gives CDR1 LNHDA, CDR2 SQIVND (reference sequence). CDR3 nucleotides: TGTGCCAGTAGTGCGACAGGGCCCGCCAAAAACATTCAGTACTTC. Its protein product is CASSATGPAKNIQYF.

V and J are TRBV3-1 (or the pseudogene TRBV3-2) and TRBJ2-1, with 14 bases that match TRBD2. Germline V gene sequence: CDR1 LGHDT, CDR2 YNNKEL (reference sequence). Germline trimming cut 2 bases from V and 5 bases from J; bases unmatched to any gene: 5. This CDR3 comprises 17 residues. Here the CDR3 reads CASSQRTSGRINNEQFF. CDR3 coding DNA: TGTGCCAGCAGCCAAAGGACTAGCGGGAGGATCAACAATGAGCAGTTCTTC.

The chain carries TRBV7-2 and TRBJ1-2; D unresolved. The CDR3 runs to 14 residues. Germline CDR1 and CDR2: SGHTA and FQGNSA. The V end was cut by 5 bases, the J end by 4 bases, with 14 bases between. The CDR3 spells CASSERPLPYGYTF. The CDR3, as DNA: TGTGCCAGCAGCGAGCGACCTTTACCCTATGGCTACACCTTC.

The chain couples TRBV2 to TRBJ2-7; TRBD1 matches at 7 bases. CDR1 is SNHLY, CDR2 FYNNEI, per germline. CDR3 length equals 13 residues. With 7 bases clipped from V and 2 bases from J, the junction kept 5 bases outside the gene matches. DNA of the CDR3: TGTGCCAGCACCCCCGGGACAGCCTACGAGCAGTACTTC. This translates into CASTPGTAYEQYF.

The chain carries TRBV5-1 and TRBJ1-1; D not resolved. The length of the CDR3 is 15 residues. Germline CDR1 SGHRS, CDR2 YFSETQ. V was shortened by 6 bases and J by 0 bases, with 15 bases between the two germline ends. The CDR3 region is CASTPGGIMNTEAFF. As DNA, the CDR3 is TGCGCCAGCACCCCCGGCGGGATCATGAACACTGAAGCTTTCTTT.

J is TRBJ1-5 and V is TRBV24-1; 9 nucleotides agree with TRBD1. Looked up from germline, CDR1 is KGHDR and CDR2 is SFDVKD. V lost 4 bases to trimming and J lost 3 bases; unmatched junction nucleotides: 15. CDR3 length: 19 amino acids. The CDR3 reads CATSDLGQGKHMDNQPQHF. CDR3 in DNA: TGTGCCACCAGTGACCTAGGACAGGGGAAACATATGGACAATCAGCCCCAGCATTTT.

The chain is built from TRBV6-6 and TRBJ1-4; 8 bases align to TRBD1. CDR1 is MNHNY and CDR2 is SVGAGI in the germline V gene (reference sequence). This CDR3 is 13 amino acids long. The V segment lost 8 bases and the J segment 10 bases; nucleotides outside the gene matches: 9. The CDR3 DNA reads TGTGCCAGCTGGGGACAGGATTATGGAAAACTGTTTTTT. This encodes CASWGQDYGKLFF.

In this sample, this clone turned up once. The chain's CDR3 is CASSLDTSNYGYTF. The CDR3 DNA sequence: TGCGCCAGCAGTCTGGACACTTCTAACTATGGCTACACCTTC. The gene calls are TRBV5-1 and TRBJ1-2, with a possible D match to TRBD1 (5 bases). This CDR3 has 14 residues. Germline CDR1 reads SGHRS; CDR2 reads YFSETQ. V dropped 5 bases and J dropped 0 bases, with 11 bases sitting between them.

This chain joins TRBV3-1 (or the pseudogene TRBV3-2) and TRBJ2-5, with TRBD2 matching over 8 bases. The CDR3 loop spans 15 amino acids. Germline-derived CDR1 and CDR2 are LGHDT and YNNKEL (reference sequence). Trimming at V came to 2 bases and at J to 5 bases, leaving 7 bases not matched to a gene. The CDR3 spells CASSQYAGGLETQYF. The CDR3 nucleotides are TGTGCCAGCAGCCAATATGCGGGGGGCCTTGAGACCCAGTACTTC.

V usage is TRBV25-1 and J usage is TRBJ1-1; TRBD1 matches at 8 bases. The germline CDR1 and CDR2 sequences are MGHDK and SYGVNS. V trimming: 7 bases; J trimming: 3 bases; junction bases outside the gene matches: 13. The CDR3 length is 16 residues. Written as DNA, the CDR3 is TGTGCCAGCACGGGATATGGCAGGGGGCCCCACACTGAAGCTTTCTTT. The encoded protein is CASTGYGRGPHTEAFF. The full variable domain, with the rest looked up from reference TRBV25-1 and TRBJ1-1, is EADIYQTPRYLVIGTGKKITLECSQTMGHDKMYWYQQDPGMELHLIHYSYGVNSTEKGDLSSESTVSRIRTEHFPLTLESARPSHTSQYLCASTGYGRGPHTEAFFGQGTRLTVV.

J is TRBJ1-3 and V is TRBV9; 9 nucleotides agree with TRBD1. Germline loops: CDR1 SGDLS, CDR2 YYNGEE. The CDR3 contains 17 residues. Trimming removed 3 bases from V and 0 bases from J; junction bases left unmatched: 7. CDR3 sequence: CASSARQGGSSGNTIYF. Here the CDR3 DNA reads TGTGCCAGCAGCGCCAGACAGGGGGGGAGCTCTGGAAACACCATATATTTT. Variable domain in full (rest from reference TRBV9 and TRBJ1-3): DSGVTQTPKHLITATGQRVTLRCSPRSGDLSVYWYQQSLDQGLQFLIQYYNGEERAKGNILERFSAQQFPDLHSELNLSSLELGDSALYFCASSARQGGSSGNTIYFGEGSWLTVV.

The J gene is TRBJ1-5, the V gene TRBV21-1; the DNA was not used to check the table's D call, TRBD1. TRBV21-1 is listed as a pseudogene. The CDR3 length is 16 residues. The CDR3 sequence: CASSKVGAGGNQPQHF. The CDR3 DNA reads TGTGCCAGCAGCAAGGTGGGGGCTGGGGGCAATCAGCCCCAGCATTTT.

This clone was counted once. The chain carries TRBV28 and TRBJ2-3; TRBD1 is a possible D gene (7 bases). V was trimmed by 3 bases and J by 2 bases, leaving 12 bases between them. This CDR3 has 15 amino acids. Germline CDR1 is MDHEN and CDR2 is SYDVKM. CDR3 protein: CASSFQGGFTDTQYF. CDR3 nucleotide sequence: TGTGCCAGCAGTTTCCAGGGGGGATTCACAGATACGCAGTATTTT.

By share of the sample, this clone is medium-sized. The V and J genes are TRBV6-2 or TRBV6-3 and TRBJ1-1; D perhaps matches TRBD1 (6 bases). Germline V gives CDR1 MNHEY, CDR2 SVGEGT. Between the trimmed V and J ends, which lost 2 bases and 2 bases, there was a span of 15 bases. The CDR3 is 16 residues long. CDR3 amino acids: CASSYPTGYGNTEAFF. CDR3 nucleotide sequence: TGTGCCAGCAGTTACCCCACAGGGTACGGTAACACTGAAGCTTTCTTT.

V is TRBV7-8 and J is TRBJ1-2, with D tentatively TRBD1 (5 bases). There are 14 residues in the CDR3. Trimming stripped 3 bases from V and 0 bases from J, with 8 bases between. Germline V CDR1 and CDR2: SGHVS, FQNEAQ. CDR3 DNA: TGTGCCAGCAGCTTCGGGACTGCTAACTATGGCTACACCTTC. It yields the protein CASSFGTANYGYTF. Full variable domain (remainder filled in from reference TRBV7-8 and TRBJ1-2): GAGVSQSPRYKVAKRGQDVALRCDPISGHVSLFWYQQALGQGPEFLTYFQNEAQLDKSGLPSDRFFAERPEGSVSTLKIQRTQQEDSAVYLCASSFGTANYGYTFGSGTRLTVV.

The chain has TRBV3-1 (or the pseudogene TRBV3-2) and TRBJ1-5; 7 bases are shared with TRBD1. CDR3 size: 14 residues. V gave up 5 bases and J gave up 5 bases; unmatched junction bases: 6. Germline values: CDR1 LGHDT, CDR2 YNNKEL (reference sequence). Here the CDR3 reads CASSWGQIDQPQHF. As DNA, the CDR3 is TGTGCCAGCAGCTGGGGACAGATAGATCAGCCCCAGCATTTT.

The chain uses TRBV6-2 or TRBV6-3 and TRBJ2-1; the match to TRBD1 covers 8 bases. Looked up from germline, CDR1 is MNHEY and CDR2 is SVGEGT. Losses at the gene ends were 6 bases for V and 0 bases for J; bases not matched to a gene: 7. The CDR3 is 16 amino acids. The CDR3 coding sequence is TGTGCCAGCAGCATCGGCAGGGGGCGCTCCTACAATGAGCAGTTCTTC. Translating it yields CASSIGRGRSYNEQFF.

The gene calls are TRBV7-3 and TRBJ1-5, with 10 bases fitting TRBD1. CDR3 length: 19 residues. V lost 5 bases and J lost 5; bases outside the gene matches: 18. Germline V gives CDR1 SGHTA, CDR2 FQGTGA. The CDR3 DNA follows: TGTGCCAGCAGCCATACCCTCGCCGGGACAGGGGTTTGGGATCAGCCCCAGCATTTT. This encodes CASSHTLAGTGVWDQPQHF.

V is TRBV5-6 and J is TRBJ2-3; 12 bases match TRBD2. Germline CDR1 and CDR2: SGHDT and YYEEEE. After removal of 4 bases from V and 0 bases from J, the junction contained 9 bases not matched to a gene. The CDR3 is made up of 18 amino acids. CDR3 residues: CASSQVPGTSGSTDTQYF. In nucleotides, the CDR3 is TGTGCCAGCAGCCAGGTGCCAGGGACTAGCGGGAGCACAGATACGCAGTATTTT.

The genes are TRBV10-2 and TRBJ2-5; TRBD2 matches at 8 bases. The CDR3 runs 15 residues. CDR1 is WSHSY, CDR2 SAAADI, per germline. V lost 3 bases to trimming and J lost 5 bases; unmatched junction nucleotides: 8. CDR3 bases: TGCGCCAGCAGTGAAGGACTAGCAGGCGTCGAGACCCAGTACTTC. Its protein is CASSEGLAGVETQYF.

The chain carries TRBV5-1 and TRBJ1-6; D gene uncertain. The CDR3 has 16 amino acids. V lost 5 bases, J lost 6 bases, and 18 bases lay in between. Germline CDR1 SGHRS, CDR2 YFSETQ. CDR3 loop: CASSYAAATANSPLHF. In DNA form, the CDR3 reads TGCGCCAGCAGTTACGCAGCCGCAACAGCTAATTCACCCCTCCACTTT.

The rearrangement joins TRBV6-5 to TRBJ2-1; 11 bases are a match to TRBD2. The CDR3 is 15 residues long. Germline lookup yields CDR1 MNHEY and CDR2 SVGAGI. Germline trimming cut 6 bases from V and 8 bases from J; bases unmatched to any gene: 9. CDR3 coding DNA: TGTGCCAGCAGGGGGGGACTAGCGGTTTTTGATGAGCAGTTCTTC. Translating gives CASRGGLAVFDEQFF.

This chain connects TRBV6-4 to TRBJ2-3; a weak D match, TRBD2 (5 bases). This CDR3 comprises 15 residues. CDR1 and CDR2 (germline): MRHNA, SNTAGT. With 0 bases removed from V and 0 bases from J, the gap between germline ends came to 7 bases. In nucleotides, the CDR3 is TGTGCCAGCAGTGACTCGTGGACTAGCACAGATACGCAGTATTTT. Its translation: CASSDSWTSTDTQYF.

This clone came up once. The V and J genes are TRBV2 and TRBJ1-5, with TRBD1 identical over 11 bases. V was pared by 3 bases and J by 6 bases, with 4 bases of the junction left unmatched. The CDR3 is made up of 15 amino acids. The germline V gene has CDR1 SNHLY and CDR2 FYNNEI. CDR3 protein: CASSDLGQGVQPQHF. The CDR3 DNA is TGTGCCAGCAGTGATCTGGGACAGGGGGTTCAGCCCCAGCATTTT. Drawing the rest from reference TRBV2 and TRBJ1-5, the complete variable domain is EPEVTQTPSHQVTQMGQEVILRCVPISNHLYFYWYRQILGQKVEFLVSFYNNEISEKSEIFDDQFSVERPDGSNFTLKIRSTKLEDSAMYFCASSDLGQGVQPQHFGDGTRLSIL.

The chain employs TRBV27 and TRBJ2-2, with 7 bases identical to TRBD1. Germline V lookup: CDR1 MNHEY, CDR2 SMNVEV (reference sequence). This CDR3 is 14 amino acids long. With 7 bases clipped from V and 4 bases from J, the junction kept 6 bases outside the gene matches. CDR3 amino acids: CASNLGGRTGELFF. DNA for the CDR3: TGTGCCAGCAACCTAGGGGGCCGCACCGGGGAGCTGTTTTTT.

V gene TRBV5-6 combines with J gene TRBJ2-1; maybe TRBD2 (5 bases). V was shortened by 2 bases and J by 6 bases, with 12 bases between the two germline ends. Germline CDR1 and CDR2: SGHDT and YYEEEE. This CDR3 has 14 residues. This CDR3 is CASSLLGPLNEQFF. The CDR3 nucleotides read TGTGCCAGCAGCTTACTAGGGCCCCTCAATGAGCAGTTCTTC.

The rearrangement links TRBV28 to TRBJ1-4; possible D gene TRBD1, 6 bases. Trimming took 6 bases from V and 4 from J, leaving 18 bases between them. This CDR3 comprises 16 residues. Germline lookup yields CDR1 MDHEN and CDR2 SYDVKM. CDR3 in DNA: TGTGCCAGCAGACTAAATCGCAGGGGATATAATGAAAAACTGTTTTTT. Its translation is CASRLNRRGYNEKLFF.

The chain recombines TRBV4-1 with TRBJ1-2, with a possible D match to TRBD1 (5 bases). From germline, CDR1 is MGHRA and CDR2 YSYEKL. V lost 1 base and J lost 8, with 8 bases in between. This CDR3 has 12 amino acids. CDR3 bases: TGCGCCAGCAGCCAAGTGAACAGGGGCTACACCTTC. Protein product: CASSQVNRGYTF.

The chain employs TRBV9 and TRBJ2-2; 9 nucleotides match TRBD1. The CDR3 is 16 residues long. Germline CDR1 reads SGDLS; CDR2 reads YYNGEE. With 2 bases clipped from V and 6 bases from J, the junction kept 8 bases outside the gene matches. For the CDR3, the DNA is TGTGCCAGCAGCGTGCGGACAGGGGCGGTCGCCGGGGAGCTGTTTTTT. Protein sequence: CASSVRTGAVAGELFF.

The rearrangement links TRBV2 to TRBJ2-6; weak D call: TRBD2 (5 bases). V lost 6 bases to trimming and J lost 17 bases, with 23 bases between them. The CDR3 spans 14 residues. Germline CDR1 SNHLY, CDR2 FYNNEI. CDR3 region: CASRGRRSVPGLTF. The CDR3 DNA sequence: TGTGCCAGCAGAGGTAGGAGGTCGGTTCCAGGCTTGACTTTC.